This T cell receptor (beta chain) was recovered during a study of blood T cell repertoires in COVID-19. Across the whole study: The United States, Italy and Spain provided the acute and convalescent COVID-19 samples.

Losses at the gene ends were 4 bases for V and 1 base for J; bases not matched to a gene: 3. The CDR3 has 15 amino acids. CDR1 and CDR2 from the germline V gene are SGHNT and YYREEE (reference sequence). Using immunoSEQ multiplex PCR, the repertoire was profiled, and TCRdb retains in-frame clones only, with some absent. The sample contains some 28,000 clones, 84% of which appear only once. This clonotype was sampled from a man between 70 and 80 years old with active COVID-19. The sequencing input was peripheral blood. V usage is TRBV5-4 and J usage is TRBJ2-7, with TRBD2 matching 12 bases. CDR3 in amino acids: CASSSGLAGSYEQYF. In DNA, the CDR3 is TGTGCCAGCAGCAGTGGACTAGCGGGATCCTACGAGCAGTACTTC.